This passage covers 5 T cell receptor beta chains from one sample sequenced in a study of T-cell reconstitution after alpha-beta-depleted transplantation in children listed by TCRdb under 2016. Library preparation used PCR. Sequencing relied on an Illumina HiSeq 2500. TCR library preparation used molecular barcoding, with unique molecular identifiers applied to normalize quantification of the TCRbeta repertoire. Clones were called with MiXCR by TCRdb after fastp trimmed the public reads at Q25, and only in-frame beta chains were retained. All rows with the same CDR3 protein become a single entry with the most common DNA and genes. The sample has 450,000 to 600,000 distinct CDR3 sequences on record, approximately 13% of them singletons. The ten largest clones capture over 2% of the sample. The sample's treatment or condition label is to be understood as: allogeneic hematopoietic cell transplantation with graft depleted of TCRalphabeta T cells and CD19 B cells.

Sequenced here: PBMCs, mostly from graft donor cells, sampled 360 days after TCRalphabeta/CD19-depleted stem cell transplant. The source of these receptors is a male patient between 10 and 17 years old who had a stem cell transplant for acute myeloid leukemia, so the T cells may come from the graft donor.

The rearrangement links TRBV7-2 to TRBJ2-7, with TRBD1 identical over 7 bases. Trimming took 3 bases from V and 5 from J; bases not matched to a gene: 7. CDR1 and CDR2 (germline): SGHTA, FQGNSA. This CDR3 comprises 14 residues. As DNA, the CDR3 is TGTGCCAGCAGCTTTGACAGGGTACTGGACGAGCAGTACTTC. As protein: CASSFDRVLDEQYF.

The rearrangement joins TRBV28 to TRBJ1-3; D gene ambiguous. The ends were cut back, 8 bases at V and 8 bases at J, with 25 bases in the middle. Germline assignment: CDR1 MDHEN and CDR2 SYDVKM. This CDR3 comprises 16 residues. CDR3 nucleotide sequence: TGTGCCAGCTCCGCCCGTCTCCTCCTCCTCGGGGACACCATATATTTT. Protein: CASSARLLLLGDTIYF. Drawing the rest from reference TRBV28 and TRBJ1-3, the complete variable domain is DVKVTQSSRYLVKRTGEKVFLECVQDMDHENMFWYRQDPGLGLRLIYFSYDVKMKEKGDIPEGYSVSREKKERFSLILESASTNQTSMYLCASSARLLLLGDTIYFGEGSWLTVV.

This clonotype was observed a handful of times. The rearrangement links TRBV12-3 or TRBV12-4 to TRBJ2-2, with D hard to call. Trimming left V 7 bases short and J 2 bases short, with 5 bases between. The CDR3 runs to 12 residues. CDR3 bases: TGTGCCAGCACCTCTAACACCGGGGAGCTGTTTTTT. Its protein product is CASTSNTGELFF.

This chain uses TRBV20-1 with TRBJ1-6; D remains ambiguous. Germline V gene data show CDR1 as DFQATT and CDR2 as SNEGSKA (reference sequence). The V gene lost 5 bases and the J gene lost 8 bases, with 16 bases spanning the gap. The CDR3 sequence is 14 residues long. CDR3 DNA sequence: TGCAGTGCTGCCCCAGTGAGGTTTTATTCACCCCTCCACTTT. Translation gives CSAAPVRFYSPLHF.

This clonotype occurred many times. The chain is built from TRBV20-1 and TRBJ2-7, with D uncertain. Germline CDR1 and CDR2: DFQATT and SNEGSKA (reference sequence). This CDR3 comprises 14 residues. The V end was cut by 0 bases, the J end by 2 bases, with 11 bases between. The CDR3 DNA is TGCAGTGCTAGAGATGCGCTCGACACCTACGAGCAGTACTTC. Its protein product is CSARDALDTYEQYF.